These 9 T cell receptor beta chains originate from one sample sequenced in a study of PD-1 blockade in classical Hodgkin lymphoma. Using immunoSEQ multiplex PCR, the repertoire was profiled, and TCRdb retains in-frame clones only, with some absent. The data contain approximately 39,000 clones, 77% of them singletons. Time point indicated: cycle 4 day 1 (C4D1), after 5 to 7 weeks of nivolumab. All patients relapsed after autologous stem cell transplantation, and brentuximab vedotin exposure varied. This specimen consisted of peripheral blood mononuclear cells (PBMCs), obtained before the fourth cycle of nivolumab. These receptors came from a human donor with classical Hodgkin lymphoma.

V is TRBV5-1 and J is TRBJ1-6; TRBD1 agrees at 7 bases. Trimming took 5 bases from V and 6 from J; bases not matched to a gene: 8. Germline V gene sequence: CDR1 SGHRS, CDR2 YFSETQ. The CDR3 has 15 residues. CDR3 amino acids: CASRAGTAFNSPLHF. CDR3 coding DNA: TGCGCCAGCAGAGCCGGGACAGCCTTTAATTCACCCCTCCACTTT.

The chain employs TRBV19 and TRBJ1-1; perhaps TRBD1 as D (6 bases). Germline V gene data show CDR1 as LNHDA and CDR2 as SQIVND (reference sequence). The V and J ends lost 8 bases and 3 bases respectively, with 13 bases between them. This CDR3 comprises 13 residues. The CDR3 coding sequence is TGTGCCAGTTCAGGGGACACGGACACTGAAGCTTTCTTT. Its protein product is CASSGDTDTEAFF.

On this clone: The sample contains more than one DNA sequence encoding this CDR3. The genes are TRBV5-1 and TRBJ1-2, with a possible D match to TRBD1 (5 bases). The V gene's germline CDR1 is SGHRS and CDR2 YFSETQ. The CDR3 has 14 amino acids. The V gene lost 0 bases and the J gene lost 4 bases, with 10 bases spanning the gap. The DNA of the CDR3 is TGCGCCAGCAGCTTGGGGGGCGTGAGCTATGGCTACACCTTC. The encoded protein is CASSLGGVSYGYTF.

This sequence joins TRBV15 and TRBJ2-1; TRBD1 or TRBD2 may be the D gene (5 bases each). Per the germline V gene, CDR1 is LNHNV and CDR2 is YYDKDF (reference sequence). With 5 bases removed from V and 8 bases from J, the gap between germline ends came to 16 bases. The CDR3 sequence is 14 residues long. CDR3 in amino acids: CATSRQRTGHEQFF. Written as DNA, the CDR3 is TGTGCCACCAGCCGACAGAGAACGGGGCATGAGCAGTTCTTC.

This chain joins TRBV6-1 and TRBJ2-5; 10 bases align to TRBD2. Trimming cost V 5 bases and J 5 bases; bases outside gene matches: 8. The CDR3 loop spans 15 amino acids. Germline V gene lookup returns CDR1 MNHNS and CDR2 SASEGT. The CDR3 here is CASSSERGGRETQYF. The CDR3 DNA reads TGTGCCAGCAGTTCCGAGCGGGGGGGCCGTGAGACCCAGTACTTC.

The J gene is TRBJ2-5, the V gene TRBV11-2; D is uncertain. The CDR3 contains 14 residues. Trimming removed 0 bases at V and 6 bases at J, with 11 bases between. The germline gives CDR1 SGHAT, CDR2 FQNNGV. The CDR3 spells CASSLERTAQTQYF. CDR3 nucleotide sequence: TGTGCCAGCAGCTTAGAACGAACCGCCCAGACCCAGTACTTC.

The sample holds one count of this clone. This chain connects TRBV5-6 to TRBJ2-5; D is perhaps TRBD1 or TRBD2 (5 bases each). The germline V gene encodes CDR1 SGHDT and CDR2 YYEEEE. Trimming took 3 bases from V and 1 from J, leaving 13 bases between them. The CDR3 is 15 amino acids. CDR3 bases: TGTGCCAGCAGCTCCTGGGGCGGACTCCAAGAGACCCAGTACTTC. Protein: CASSSWGGLQETQYF.

This sequence joins TRBV5-6 and TRBJ2-1; 8 bases are shared with TRBD1. The CDR3 covers 16 residues. The V gene's germline CDR1 is SGHDT and CDR2 YYEEEE. Trimming removed 0 bases from V and 0 bases from J; junction bases left unmatched: 2. This CDR3 is CASSLGQGSSYNEQFF. DNA of the CDR3: TGTGCCAGCAGCTTGGGACAGGGGAGCTCCTACAATGAGCAGTTCTTC.

This clone was seen a few times. This chain joins TRBV29-1 and TRBJ1-2; D not resolved. V was shortened by 4 bases and J by 4 bases, with 7 bases between the two germline ends. Germline V gene lookup returns CDR1 SQVTM and CDR2 ANQGSEA. This CDR3 region has 11 residues. The CDR3 coding sequence is TGCAGCGTTGGCGAGGTCTATGGCTACACCTTC. This gives the protein CSVGEVYGYTF.